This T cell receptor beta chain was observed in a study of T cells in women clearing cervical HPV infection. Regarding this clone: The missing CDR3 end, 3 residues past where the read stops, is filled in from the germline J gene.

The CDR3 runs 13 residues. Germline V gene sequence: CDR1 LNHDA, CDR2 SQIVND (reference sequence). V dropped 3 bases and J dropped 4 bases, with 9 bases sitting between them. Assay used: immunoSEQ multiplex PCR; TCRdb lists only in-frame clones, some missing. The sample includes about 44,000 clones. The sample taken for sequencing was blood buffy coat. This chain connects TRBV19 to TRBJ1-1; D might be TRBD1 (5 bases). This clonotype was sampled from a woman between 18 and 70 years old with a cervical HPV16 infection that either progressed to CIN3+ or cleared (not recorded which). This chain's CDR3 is CASSMGGPTEAFF. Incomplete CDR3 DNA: TGTGCCAGTAGTATGGGGGGTCCCACTGAA.